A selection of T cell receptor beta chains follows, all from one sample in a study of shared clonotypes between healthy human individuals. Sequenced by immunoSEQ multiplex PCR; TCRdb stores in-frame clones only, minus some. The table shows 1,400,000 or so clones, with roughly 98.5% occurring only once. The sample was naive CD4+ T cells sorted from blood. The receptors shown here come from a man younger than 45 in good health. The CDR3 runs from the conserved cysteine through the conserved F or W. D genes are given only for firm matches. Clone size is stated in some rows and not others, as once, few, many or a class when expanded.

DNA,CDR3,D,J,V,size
TGTGCCAGCAGCACCTGGTGGCAGGACACAGATACGCAGTATTTT,CASSTWWQDTDTQYF,-,TRBJ2-3,TRBV5-6,-
TGCGCCAGCAGCTTGGGACGACAGGGATGGAGCTCCTACGAGCAGTACTTC,CASSLGRQGWSSYEQYF,TRBD1,TRBJ2-7,TRBV5-1,-
TGCGCCAGCAGCTCGGGACAGGGGAGAACAGATACGCAGTATTTT,CASSSGQGRTDTQYF,TRBD1,TRBJ2-3,TRBV10-1,-
TGTGCCAGCAGCGTAGTGGGAGGGGAGCTGTTTTTT,CASSVVGGELFF,-,TRBJ2-2,TRBV9,-
TGTGCCAGCAGCTCAGCCCAGGGGGCTGGGCCCCAGCATTTT,CASSSAQGAGPQHF,TRBD1,TRBJ1-5,TRBV11-2,-
TGTGCCAGCAGCCCTATCGACAGAAAAGAGACCCAGTACTTC,CASSPIDRKETQYF,-,TRBJ2-5,TRBV14,-
TGTGCCAGCAGTTCTCCTGAGCGGCGCAGCTCCTACAATGAGCAGTTCTTC,CASSSPERRSSYNEQFF,-,TRBJ2-1,TRBV28,-
TGTGCCAGCAGTTACTTTGCGGGAGGTAGGGAGCAGTACTTC,CASSYFAGGREQYF,TRBD2,TRBJ2-7,TRBV6-5,-
TGTGCCAGCACTGAGGGGAACGGAAACACCATATATTTT,CASTEGNGNTIYF,-,TRBJ1-3,TRBV28,-
TGTGCCAGCAGCTTAGAGGGCTTAGCAGACAATGAGCAGTTCTTC,CASSLEGLADNEQFF,-,TRBJ2-1,TRBV11-2,once
TGTGCCAGCAGCTCGAGGGGGCTGGAGACCCAGTACTTC,CASSSRGLETQYF,TRBD1,TRBJ2-5,TRBV7-6,-
TGTGCCATCCCCAGCCGGGACAGTCTCTACGAGCAGTACTTC,CAIPSRDSLYEQYF,TRBD1,TRBJ2-7,TRBV10-3,-
TGCGCCAGCAGCCCACCTTCCGGGACAGGGATCAACGAGCAGTACTTC,CASSPPSGTGINEQYF,TRBD1,TRBJ2-7,TRBV5-1,-
TGTGCCAGCAGCGTAATTTCCTGGGGGAGTCGTTACAATGAGCAGTTCTTC,CASSVISWGSRYNEQFF,-,TRBJ2-1,TRBV11-2,-
TGCGCCAGCAGCCAAGACCCTAGCGGGAGGGCCACAGATACGCAGTATTTT,CASSQDPSGRATDTQYF,TRBD2,TRBJ2-3,TRBV4-1,-
TGCGCCAGCAGCCTAGGACAGACGGAAGAGACCCAGTACTTC,CASSLGQTEETQYF,-,TRBJ2-5,TRBV5-1,-
TGTGCCAGCAGCTCGGACAGGGGCGGACAAGAGACCCAGTACTTC,CASSSDRGGQETQYF,TRBD1,TRBJ2-5,TRBV6-5,-
TGTGCCAGCAGCTTGGGGTCATACCAAGAGACCCAGTACTTC,CASSLGSYQETQYF,-,TRBJ2-5,TRBV5-4,-
TGTGCCAGCAGCCCGGGACGTGTAGGGGTCTATGGCTACACCTTC,CASSPGRVGVYGYTF,-,TRBJ1-2,TRBV9,once
TGTGCCAGCTCACCTCTTGGGGGGCAAAGCATTCAGTACTTC,CASSPLGGQSIQYF,-,TRBJ2-4,TRBV18,-
TGTGCCAGCAGCTTCTCTGAGACCCAGTACTTC,CASSFSETQYF,-,TRBJ2-5,TRBV5-6,-
TGTGCCAGCAGTAAGAGGGCTGGGGCCAACGTCCTGACTTTC,CASSKRAGANVLTF,-,TRBJ2-6,TRBV25-1,-
TGTGCCAGTAGTATAGTTGCGGGACAGGGTTTCGAGACCCAGTACTTC,CASSIVAGQGFETQYF,TRBD1,TRBJ2-5,TRBV19,-
TGCGCCAGCAGCCCGGGGGGGAGGCAGTACTTC,CASSPGGRQYF,TRBD2,TRBJ2-7,TRBV5-1,-
TGTGCCAGCAGCTGGACTAGCGGGACCTACAATGAGCAGTTCTTC,CASSWTSGTYNEQFF,TRBD2,TRBJ2-1,TRBV7-2,once
TGCAGTGCTGCCCCCGGGGCCCAGTACTTC,CSAAPGAQYF,-,TRBJ2-5,TRBV20-1,-
TGTGCCAGCAGCTCACCCCACAGGGCCAATGAGCAGTTCTTC,CASSSPHRANEQFF,-,TRBJ2-1,TRBV5-6,-
TGTGCCAGCAGCTTAGATGGATCCCCTCGGGTAGCTTTCTTT,CASSLDGSPRVAFF,-,TRBJ1-1,TRBV11-2,-
TGCAGCGTTGGGGGCCAACGGGACATCGCGGGCTACACCTTC,CSVGGQRDIAGYTF,-,TRBJ1-2,TRBV29-1,-
TGTGCCAGCAGCTTGGCGCGCGGAAAGACCCAGTACTTC,CASSLARGKTQYF,-,TRBJ2-5,TRBV11-2,-
TGTGCCAGCAGTAGACCGGGACTAGCTGGCTACGAGCAGTACTTC,CASSRPGLAGYEQYF,TRBD2,TRBJ2-7,TRBV28,-
TGTGCCAGCAGGGCCGGGACACGTACTACTAACTATGGCTACACCTTC,CASRAGTRTTNYGYTF,-,TRBJ1-2,TRBV28,-
TGTGCCTGGAGTGTACGCAGTCGGAACACTGAAGCTTTCTTT,CAWSVRSRNTEAFF,-,TRBJ1-1,TRBV30,-
TGCAGCGTTGTAGGCTATAGGGACACTGAAGCTTTCTTT,CSVVGYRDTEAFF,-,TRBJ1-1,TRBV29-1,-
TGCGCCAGCCCTTTGTCAGGAGGATCGGGACATTCGAACACCGGGGAGCTGTTTTTT,CASPLSGGSGHSNTGELFF,-,TRBJ2-2,TRBV5-1,-
TGTGCCAGCAATACCGGGACAGGGCTTAGCGAGCAGTACTTC,CASNTGTGLSEQYF,TRBD1,TRBJ2-7,TRBV6-5,-
TGTGCCAGCAGCGTAGGACCCCGGAGCAATCAGCCCCAGCATTTT,CASSVGPRSNQPQHF,-,TRBJ1-5,TRBV9,once
TGTGCCAGCGGCCGCAAGCATAGCAATCAGCCCCAGCATTTT,CASGRKHSNQPQHF,-,TRBJ1-5,TRBV28,-
TGCGCCAGCAGCTTGCTTTTATCTAGCGGGAGCCCAGATACGCAGTATTTT,CASSLLLSSGSPDTQYF,TRBD2,TRBJ2-3,TRBV5-1,once
TGTGCCATCACGAAACAGGGCTCTGGAAACACCATATATTTT,CAITKQGSGNTIYF,-,TRBJ1-3,TRBV2,-
TGTGCCAGCAGCTTAATGGGGATAGGCTCCTACAATGAGCAGTTCTTC,CASSLMGIGSYNEQFF,-,TRBJ2-1,TRBV7-3,-
TGTGCCACCAGCAGAGATCGGTCCCGGGCACAGAGCACAGATACGCAGTATTTT,CATSRDRSRAQSTDTQYF,-,TRBJ2-3,TRBV15,-
TGCAGCGGGGGGGACAGTTTACTGTTTTTT,CSGGDSLLFF,TRBD1,TRBJ1-4,TRBV29-1,-
TGTGCCAGCAGCTTAGGAGTTGCGGGGGAGCTGTTTTTT,CASSLGVAGELFF,-,TRBJ2-2,TRBV7-2,-
TGTGCCACCAGCAGAGTGGACGGTCCCGCCTACGAGCAGTACTTC,CATSRVDGPAYEQYF,-,TRBJ2-7,TRBV15,-
TGTGCCAGCTCACCGTTAGCGGGAGGCGCCAGCACAGATACGCAGTATTTT,CASSPLAGGASTDTQYF,TRBD2,TRBJ2-3,TRBV18,-
TGTGCCAGTAGCCTTGGACAGGGGATGTCGGAGCCCCAGCATTTT,CASSLGQGMSEPQHF,TRBD1,TRBJ1-5,TRBV19,-